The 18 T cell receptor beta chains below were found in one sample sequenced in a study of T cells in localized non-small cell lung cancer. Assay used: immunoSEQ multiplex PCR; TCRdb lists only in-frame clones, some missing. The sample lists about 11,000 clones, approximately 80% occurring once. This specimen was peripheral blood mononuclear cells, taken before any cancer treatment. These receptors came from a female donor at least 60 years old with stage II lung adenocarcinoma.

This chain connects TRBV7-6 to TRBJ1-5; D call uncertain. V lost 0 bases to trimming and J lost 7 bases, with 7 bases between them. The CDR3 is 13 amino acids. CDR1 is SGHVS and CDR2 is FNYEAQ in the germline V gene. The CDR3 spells CASSLAERQPQHF. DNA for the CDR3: TGTGCCAGCAGCTTAGCGGAACGGCAGCCCCAGCATTTT.

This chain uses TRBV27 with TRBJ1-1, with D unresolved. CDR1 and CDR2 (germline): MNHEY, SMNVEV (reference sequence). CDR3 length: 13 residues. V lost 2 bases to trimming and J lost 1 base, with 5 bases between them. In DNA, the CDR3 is TGTGCCAGCAGTTTAGCAAAGAACACTGAAGCTTTCTTT. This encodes CASSLAKNTEAFF.

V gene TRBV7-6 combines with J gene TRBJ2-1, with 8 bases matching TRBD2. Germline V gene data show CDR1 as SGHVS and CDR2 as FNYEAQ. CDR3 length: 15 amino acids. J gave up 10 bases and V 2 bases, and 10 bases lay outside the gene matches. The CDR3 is CASSLKAGAYSEQFF. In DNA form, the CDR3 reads TGTGCCAGCAGCTTAAAAGCGGGAGCATACAGCGAGCAGTTCTTC.

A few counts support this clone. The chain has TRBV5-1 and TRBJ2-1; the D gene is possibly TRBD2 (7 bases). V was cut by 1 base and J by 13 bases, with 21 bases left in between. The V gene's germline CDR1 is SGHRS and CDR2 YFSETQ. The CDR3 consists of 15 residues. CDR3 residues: CASSLIGGRGAAQFF. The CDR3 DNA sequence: TGCGCCAGCAGCTTGATAGGAGGGAGGGGGGCGGCCCAGTTCTTC.

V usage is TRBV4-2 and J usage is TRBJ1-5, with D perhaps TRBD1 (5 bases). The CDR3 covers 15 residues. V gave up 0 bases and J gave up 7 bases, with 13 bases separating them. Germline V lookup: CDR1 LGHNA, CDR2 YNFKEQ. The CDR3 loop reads CASSQERRGGQPQHF. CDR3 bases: TGTGCCAGCAGCCAAGAGAGGAGGGGAGGCCAGCCCCAGCATTTT.

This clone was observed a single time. CDR3 amino acids: CASSSRTGPYEQYF. The CDR3 DNA is TGTGCCAGCAGCTCCCGGACAGGGCCCTACGAGCAGTACTTC. V usage is TRBV21-1 and J usage is TRBJ2-7; the DNA was not used to check the table's D call, TRBD1. TRBV21-1 is a listed pseudogene. This CDR3 is built from 14 residues.

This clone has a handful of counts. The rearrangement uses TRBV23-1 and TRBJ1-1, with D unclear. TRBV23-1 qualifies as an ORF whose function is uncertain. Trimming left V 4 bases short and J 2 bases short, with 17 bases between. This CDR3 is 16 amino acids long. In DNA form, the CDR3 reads TGCGCCAGCAGTCCCCTTCGGAAGGCTCGCAACACTGAAGCTTTCTTT. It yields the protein CASSPLRKARNTEAFF.

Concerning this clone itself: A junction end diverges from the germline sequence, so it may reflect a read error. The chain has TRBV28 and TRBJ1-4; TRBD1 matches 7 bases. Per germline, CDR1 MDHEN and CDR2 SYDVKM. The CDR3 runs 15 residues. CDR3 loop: CASSLWRRGRGKTVF. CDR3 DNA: TGTGCCAGCAGTTTATGGAGGAGGGGGCGGGGAAAAACTGTTTTT.

CDR3 sequence (DNA): TGTGCCAGCCACACGGTGGGGGTCCACGAGCAGTACTTC. As protein: CASHTVGVHEQYF. V is TRBV6-6 and J is TRBJ2-7, with D possibly called TRBD1 or TRBD2 (5 bases each). This CDR3 comprises 13 residues. Germline V gene sequence: CDR1 MNHNY, CDR2 SVGAGI (reference sequence). The V and J ends lost 8 bases and 5 bases respectively, with 16 bases between them.

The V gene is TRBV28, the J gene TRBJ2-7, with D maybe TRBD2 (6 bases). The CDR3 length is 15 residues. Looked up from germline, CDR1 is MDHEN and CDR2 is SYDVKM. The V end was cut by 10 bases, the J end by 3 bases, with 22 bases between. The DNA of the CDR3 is TGTGCCATCGGTGGAGGTGGGGGGATTGGCTACGAGCAGTACTTC. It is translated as CAIGGGGGIGYEQYF.

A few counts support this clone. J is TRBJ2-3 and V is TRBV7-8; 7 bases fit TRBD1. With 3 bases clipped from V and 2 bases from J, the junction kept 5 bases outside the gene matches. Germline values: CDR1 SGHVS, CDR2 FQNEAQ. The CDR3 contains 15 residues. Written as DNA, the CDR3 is TGTGCCAGCAGCTTTCGGACAGGATACACAGATACGCAGTATTTT. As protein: CASSFRTGYTDTQYF.

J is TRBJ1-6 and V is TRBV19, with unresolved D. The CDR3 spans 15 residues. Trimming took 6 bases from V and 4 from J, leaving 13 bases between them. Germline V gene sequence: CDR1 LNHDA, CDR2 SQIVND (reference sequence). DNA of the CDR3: TGTGCCAGTAGCGTACTCTTAGGGTATAATTCACCCCTCCACTTT. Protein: CASSVLLGYNSPLHF.

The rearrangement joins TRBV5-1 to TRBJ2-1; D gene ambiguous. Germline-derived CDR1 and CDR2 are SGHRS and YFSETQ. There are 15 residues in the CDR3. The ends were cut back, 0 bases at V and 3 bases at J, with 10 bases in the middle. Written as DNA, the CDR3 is TGCGCCAGCAGCTTGGAAGGGATCGGCTACAATGAGCAGTTCTTC. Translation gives CASSLEGIGYNEQFF. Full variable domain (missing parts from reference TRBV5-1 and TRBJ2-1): KAGVTQTPRYLIKTRGQQVTLSCSPISGHRSVSWYQQTPGQGLQFLFEYFSETQRNKGNFPGRFSGRQFSNSRSEMNVSTLELGDSALYLCASSLEGIGYNEQFFGPGTRLTVL.

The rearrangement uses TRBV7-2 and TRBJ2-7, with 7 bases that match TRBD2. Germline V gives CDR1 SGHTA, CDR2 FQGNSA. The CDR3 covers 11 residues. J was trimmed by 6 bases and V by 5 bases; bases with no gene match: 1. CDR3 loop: CASSGGGEQYF. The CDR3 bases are TGTGCCAGCAGCGGCGGGGGCGAGCAGTACTTC.

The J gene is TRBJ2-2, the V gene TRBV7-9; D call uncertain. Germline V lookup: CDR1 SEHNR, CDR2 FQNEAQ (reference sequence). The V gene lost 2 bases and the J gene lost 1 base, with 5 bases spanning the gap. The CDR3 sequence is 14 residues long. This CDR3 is CASSLTGNTGELFF. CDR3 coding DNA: TGTGCCAGCAGCTTAACCGGGAACACCGGGGAGCTGTTTTTT. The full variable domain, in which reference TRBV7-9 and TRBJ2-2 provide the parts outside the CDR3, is DTGVSQNPRHKITKRGQNVTFRCDPISEHNRLYWYRQTLGQGPEFLTYFQNEAQLEKSRLLSDRFSAERPKGSFSTLEIQRTEQGDSAMYLCASSLTGNTGELFFGEGSRLTVL.

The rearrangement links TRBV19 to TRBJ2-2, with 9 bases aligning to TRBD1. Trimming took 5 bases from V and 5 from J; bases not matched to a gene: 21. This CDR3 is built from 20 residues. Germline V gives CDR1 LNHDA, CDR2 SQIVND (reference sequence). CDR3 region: CASSRPRSGWGQGRTGELFF. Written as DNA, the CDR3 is TGTGCCAGTAGTCGCCCAAGATCCGGTTGGGGACAGGGCAGAACCGGGGAGCTGTTTTTT.

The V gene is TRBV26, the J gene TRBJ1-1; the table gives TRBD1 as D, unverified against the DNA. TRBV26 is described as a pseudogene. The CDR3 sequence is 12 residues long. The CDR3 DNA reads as TGTGCCAGCACTTTTACCCAGACAGAAGCTTTCTTT. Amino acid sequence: CASTFTQTEAFF.

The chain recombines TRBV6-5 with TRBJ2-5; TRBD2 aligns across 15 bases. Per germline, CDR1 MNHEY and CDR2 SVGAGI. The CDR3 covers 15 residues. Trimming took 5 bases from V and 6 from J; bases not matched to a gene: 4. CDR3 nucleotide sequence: TGTGCCAGCAGTCCTGGGACTAGCGGGGGGAAGACCCAGTACTTC. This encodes CASSPGTSGGKTQYF.